These 15 T cell receptor beta chains were sequenced from one sample in a study of blood T cell repertoires in COVID-19. Sequencing was performed with immunoSEQ multiplex PCR; in TCRdb, only in-frame clones are kept and a portion is missing. The sample consists of 180,000 or so clones, roughly 88% of them appearing once. Sequences were obtained from peripheral blood. The receptors were gathered from a woman between 40 and 55 years old with COVID-19, enrolled during active disease.

This chain uses TRBV27 with TRBJ2-7; TRBD1 matches at 9 bases. The CDR3 runs 15 residues. V shed 5 bases, J shed 1 base, and the junction held 6 bases outside the gene matches. The germline V gene encodes CDR1 MNHEY and CDR2 SMNVEV (reference sequence). The DNA of the CDR3 is TGTGCCAGCAGTCCAACAGGGGGCCTATCCTACGAGCAGTACTTC. This sequence encodes CASSPTGGLSYEQYF.

This clone was seen only a few times. The rearrangement joins TRBV7-9 to TRBJ1-1, with a possible D match to TRBD1 (5 bases). Germline V gives CDR1 SEHNR, CDR2 FQNEAQ (reference sequence). This CDR3 contains 14 residues. Trimming shortened V by 7 bases and J by 2 bases, and 14 bases separated the two germline ends. The CDR3 nucleotides are TGTGCCAGCACCTATGGGGCGGCTAACACTGAAGCTTTCTTT. Translation: CASTYGAANTEAFF.

The CDR3 nucleotides read TGTGCCAGCAGTGAAGCTGATGGAGACGCCGGAAACACCATATATTTT. Protein sequence: CASSEADGDAGNTIYF. The chain is built from TRBV6-1 and TRBJ1-3; no reliable D call. Germline loops: CDR1 MNHNS, CDR2 SASEGT. The CDR3 extends over 16 amino acids. Trimming removed 0 bases from V and 4 bases from J, with 13 bases in between.

This clone occurred a few times. This rearrangement joins TRBV27 to TRBJ2-2, with TRBD2 as a possible D gene (5 bases). Germline values: CDR1 MNHEY, CDR2 SMNVEV (reference sequence). CDR3 length equals 15 residues. Trimming left V 5 bases short and J 4 bases short, with 14 bases between. This CDR3 reads CASSETPAGTGELFF. The CDR3 bases are TGTGCCAGCAGTGAGACACCCGCGGGCACCGGGGAGCTGTTTTTT.

V is TRBV5-4 and J is TRBJ2-7, with 8 bases lining up with TRBD2. The V gene end was trimmed by 0 bases and the J gene end by 0 bases; junction bases not matched to a gene: 5. CDR1 and CDR2 from the germline V gene are SGHNT and YYREEE (reference sequence). The length of the CDR3 is 16 residues. The CDR3 DNA sequence: TGTGCCAGCAGCTTGGGTCCAGCGGGGGCCTCCTACGAGCAGTACTTC. The encoded protein is CASSLGPAGASYEQYF. Full variable domain (outside the CDR3, taken from reference TRBV5-4 and TRBJ2-7): ETGVTQSPTHLIKTRGQQVTLRCSSQSGHNTVSWYQQALGQGPQFIFQYYREEENGRGNFPPRFSGLQFPNYSSELNVNALELDDSALYLCASSLGPAGASYEQYFGPGTRLTVT.

V usage is TRBV3-1 (or the pseudogene TRBV3-2) and J usage is TRBJ2-5, with D uncertain. V was cut by 2 bases and J by 5 bases, with 15 bases left in between. The germline V gene has CDR1 LGHDT and CDR2 YNNKEL (reference sequence). The CDR3 covers 15 residues. CDR3 DNA sequence: TGTGCCAGCAGCCAATTCTCGGCGGCAAAGGAGACCCAGTACTTC. The encoded protein is CASSQFSAAKETQYF.

The genes are TRBV4-1 and TRBJ1-4, with 7 bases matching TRBD1. The CDR3 extends over 15 amino acids. V gave up 4 bases and J gave up 5 bases; unmatched junction bases: 7. CDR1 is MGHRA and CDR2 is YSYEKL in the germline V gene. The CDR3 bases are TGCGCCAGCAGCCGCACGACAGGGCGGAATGAAAAACTGTTTTTT. Its translation: CASSRTTGRNEKLFF.

CDR3: CASSPLRDTSLAKNIQYF. CDR3 DNA: TGTGCCAGCAGCCCCCTCCGGGACACTTCATTAGCCAAAAACATTCAGTACTTC. The chain combines TRBV14 with TRBJ2-4; tentative D call: TRBD1 (6 bases). The CDR3 runs 18 residues. V dropped 4 bases and J dropped 0 bases, with 19 bases sitting between them. The V gene's germline CDR1 is SGHDN and CDR2 FVKESK.

In its sample, this clone was seen a few times. The chain is built from TRBV5-1 and TRBJ1-5, with D uncertain. V was shortened by 6 bases and J by 0 bases, with 4 bases between the two germline ends. Germline assignment: CDR1 SGHRS and CDR2 YFSETQ. CDR3 length equals 12 residues. The CDR3 sequence is CASTYSNQPQHF. CDR3 DNA: TGCGCCAGCACCTATAGCAATCAGCCCCAGCATTTT.

In this sample, this clone turned up once. This rearrangement joins TRBV7-9 to TRBJ2-7, with D perhaps matching TRBD2 (6 bases). The germline V and J ends were trimmed by 7 bases and 2 bases, with 12 bases remaining between them. Looked up from germline, CDR1 is SEHNR and CDR2 is FQNEAQ (reference sequence). This CDR3 comprises 13 residues. CDR3 loop: CASIPGGAYEQYF. The CDR3 DNA reads TGTGCCAGCATTCCCGGAGGGGCCTACGAGCAGTACTTC. The whole variable domain, remainder taken from reference TRBV7-9 and TRBJ2-7, is DTGVSQNPRHKITKRGQNVTFRCDPISEHNRLYWYRQTLGQGPEFLTYFQNEAQLEKSRLLSDRFSAERPKGSFSTLEIQRTEQGDSAMYLCASIPGGAYEQYFGPGTRLTVT.

The chain recombines TRBV19 with TRBJ2-2; maybe TRBD1 (6 bases). Germline lookup yields CDR1 LNHDA and CDR2 SQIVND (reference sequence). The CDR3 runs to 16 residues. Trimming pared 3 bases from V and 6 bases from J, leaving 17 bases between. The CDR3: CASSIPLGQRAGELFF. CDR3 nucleotide sequence: TGTGCCAGTAGTATTCCTCTGGGACAACGGGCCGGGGAGCTGTTTTTT.

The chain recombines TRBV11-2 with TRBJ2-7; no firm D call. V was shortened by 1 base and J by 3 bases, with 7 bases between the two germline ends. Per germline, CDR1 SGHAT and CDR2 FQNNGV. This CDR3 region has 13 residues. The CDR3 reads CASSLGNNYEQYF. The CDR3 DNA is TGTGCCAGCAGCTTAGGCAACAACTACGAGCAGTACTTC.

The chain combines TRBV12-5 with TRBJ2-7; no reliable D call. Germline V lookup: CDR1 LGHNT, CDR2 FRNRAP. This CDR3 region has 11 residues. Trimming took off 7 bases at V and 2 bases at J, with 6 bases between the two ends. CDR3 DNA: TGTGCTAGTGAAATAGCCTACGAGCAGTACTTC. Translating it yields CASEIAYEQYF.

V is TRBV7-6 and J is TRBJ2-3; 7 nucleotides align to TRBD2. Looked up from germline, CDR1 is SGHVS and CDR2 is FNYEAQ. Germline trimming cut 5 bases from V and 0 bases from J; bases unmatched to any gene: 8. The CDR3 runs to 16 residues. CDR3 DNA: TGTGCCAGCAGCAGCTGGGAGGGACCTAGCACAGATACGCAGTATTTT. The encoded protein is CASSSWEGPSTDTQYF.

This clone was counted a single time. This chain joins TRBV5-1 and TRBJ2-4; 9 bases map to TRBD2. The CDR3 is 17 residues long. Germline V gives CDR1 SGHRS, CDR2 YFSETQ. Trimming took 0 bases from V and 0 from J; bases not matched to a gene: 4. The CDR3 is CASSLGAREGAKNIQYF. The CDR3 DNA sequence: TGCGCCAGCAGCTTGGGAGCGCGGGAGGGAGCCAAAAACATTCAGTACTTC.